This T cell receptor (beta chain) was sequenced during a study of cytomegalovirus exposure and HLA in healthy donors. Study-level information: In terms of ancestry, the Caucasian-associated cluster contained around four fifths of the approximately 430 genotyped donors. Study findings and constraints: It was around 160 TCR beta chains that were listed as cytomegalovirus-associated. Most of the TCR beta V segments (in an earlier analysis) were productive either about 87% or about 30% of the time.

Notes on this clone: Its antigen is unknown.

Trimming shortened V by 0 bases and J by 11 bases, and 20 bases separated the two germline ends. CDR1 MNHNS and CDR2 SASEGT come from the germline V gene. This CDR3 has 16 residues. The PCR ran on 60 Vbeta and 13 Jbeta primers. Sequencing used immunoSEQ multiplex PCR; TCRdb keeps in-frame clones, though not all of them. The sample consists of 150,000 to 200,000 clones, 70% to 80% of them appearing once. This chain links TRBV6-1 with TRBJ1-5; no firm D call. This receptor was identified in a woman aged 45-60 years in good health and CMV-seronegative. The sample consisted of PBMCs. The CDR3 nucleotides read TGTGCCAGCAGTGAAGCCATCACGCGCTTCGGCGGGGCCCAGCATTTT. Translated: CASSEAITRFGGAQHF.